This T cell receptor (beta chain) was sequenced for a study of blood T cell repertoires in COVID-19. The overall study: The origin of the acute and convalescent COVID-19 samples was the United States, Italy and Spain. PBMCs, B-cell-depleted T cells, or T cells were the source of the cDNA or gDNA that made up the material.

The assay was immunoSEQ multiplex PCR, and TCRdb's table has in-frame clones only and misses some. The sample consists of 100,000 to 150,000 clones, about 88% of them appearing once. V lost 6 bases, J lost 4 bases, and 6 bases stayed unmatched. The CDR3 has 14 amino acids. From germline, CDR1 is MNHEY and CDR2 SVGAGI. The clonotype comes from an elderly woman with acute or convalescent COVID-19. The chain carries TRBV6-5 and TRBJ1-3; 7 bases agree with TRBD1. Sequencing was carried out using peripheral blood. DNA for the CDR3: TGTGCCAGCAGAGAGACAGGGCGCGGAAACACCATATATTTT. It codes for CASRETGRGNTIYF.